Below, one T cell receptor beta chain is given with its context. The data derive from a study of control samples from healthy donors and cancer patients. Sequencing was performed with immunoSEQ multiplex PCR; in TCRdb, only in-frame clones are kept and a portion is missing. Of about 63,000 clones listed, roughly 85% are singletons. V dropped 7 bases and J dropped 0; count of bases not matched to a gene: 2. Germline CDR1 reads PRHDT; CDR2 reads FYEKMQ (reference sequence). CDR3 length equals 13 residues. The sample taken for sequencing was blood. The chain links TRBV13 to TRBJ2-5; TRBD1 aligns across 7 bases. The source of this sequence is a middle-aged man in good health. Written as DNA, the CDR3 is TGTGCCAGCACCAGGGGGAACCAAGAGACCCAGTACTTC. Its protein is CASTRGNQETQYF.